This TCR beta chain was observed in a study of T cell responses to AZD1222 COVID-19 vaccine. Germline V CDR1 and CDR2: SGHKS, YYEKEE (reference sequence). Trimming took 0 bases from V and 6 from J, leaving 16 bases between them. The CDR3 covers 16 residues. The protocol was immunoSEQ multiplex PCR, while the TCRdb copy is restricted to in-frame clones and leaves out a portion. This table holds some 150,000 clones, approximately 88% found once. Sequencing used peripheral blood, obtained on day 0 of AZD1222 vaccination. The sequence was obtained from an adult in good health. This chain joins TRBV5-5 and TRBJ1-5; TRBD1 is a possible D gene (6 bases). Here the CDR3 DNA reads TGTGCCAGCAGCTTGGGGGGGCAGACTCGAGGTCAGCCCCAGCATTTT. Translation gives CASSLGGQTRGQPQHF.